The present T cell receptor (beta chain) was sequenced within a study of shared clonotypes between healthy human individuals. Findings and caveats of the study: Approximately 4.6% of naive CD4 clonotypes were shared across a few donors. The four-donor shared clonotypes exceeded non-shared clonotypes in generation probability, with non-shared ones scoring lower.

As defined, naive CD8 cells were CD45RO-negative and positively selected for CCR7, with terminally differentiated effector memory CD45RA+ cells excluded. DNA at around 190 ng, around 30,000 T cell genomes, went into sorted-subset replicate PCRs. Only in-frame clones appear in the TCRdb table, and some are missing; sequencing was by immunoSEQ multiplex PCR. In the table there are roughly 1,800,000 clones, approximately 94% of which are singletons. Points on this clone: The target antigen is unknown.

This CDR3 has 18 residues. V shed 5 bases, J shed 2 bases, and the junction held 12 bases outside the gene matches. Germline V gene sequence: CDR1 SEHNR, CDR2 FQNEAQ (reference sequence). Material: naive CD8+ T cells sorted from blood. This receptor was taken from a man aged 18 to 29 in good health. The rearrangement uses TRBV7-9 and TRBJ2-3; TRBD2 matches at 11 bases. Here the CDR3 DNA reads TGTGCCAGCAGCAAAGGAGGACTAGCGGGCCGATACACAGATACGCAGTATTTT. Encoded protein: CASSKGGLAGRYTDTQYF. Based on the CDR3 plus reference TRBV7-9 and TRBJ2-3, the full variable domain is DTGVSQNPRHKITKRGQNVTFRCDPISEHNRLYWYRQTLGQGPEFLTYFQNEAQLEKSRLLSDRFSAERPKGSFSTLEIQRTEQGDSAMYLCASSKGGLAGRYTDTQYFGPGTRLTVL.